Below are 8 T cell receptor beta chains sequenced from a single sample in a study of identical twins. One entry per CDR3 protein results from TCRdb running MiXCR on the 5' RACE reads. The sample has 310,000 or so distinct CDR3 sequences; roughly 9.8% are singletons. These records were also assigned to another study, of yellow fever vaccine responses in identical twins.

Source material: CD8+ T cells sorted from blood. These receptors all stem from a woman aged 18-29 years in good health.

This chain joins TRBV2 and TRBJ2-7; 10 bases are a match to TRBD2. This CDR3 contains 14 residues. V lost 4 bases, J lost 5 bases, and 5 bases stayed unmatched. CDR1 and CDR2 (germline): SNHLY, FYNNEI. The CDR3 region is CASSVLAGANEQYF. CDR3 DNA sequence: TGTGCCAGCAGTGTGCTAGCGGGAGCCAACGAGCAGTACTTC. Full variable domain (remainder filled in from reference TRBV2 and TRBJ2-7): EPEVTQTPSHQVTQMGQEVILRCVPISNHLYFYWYRQILGQKVEFLVSFYNNEISEKSEIFDDQFSVERPDGSNFTLKIRSTKLEDSAMYFCASSVLAGANEQYFGPGTRLTVT.

This chain connects TRBV6-5 to TRBJ2-7, with D possibly TRBD1 on 7 matching bases. CDR3 length: 15 residues. Germline values: CDR1 MNHEY, CDR2 SVGAGI. V was cut by 1 base and J by 5 bases, with 15 bases left in between. This CDR3 reads CASSYLDREVDEQYF. The CDR3 bases are TGTGCCAGCAGTTACTTAGACAGGGAGGTGGACGAGCAGTACTTC.

This clonotype was found a few times. This chain uses TRBV27 with TRBJ2-7; D is perhaps TRBD2 (7 bases). The V end was cut by 8 bases, the J end by 1 base, with 12 bases between. The CDR3 runs 13 residues. The V gene's germline CDR1 is MNHEY and CDR2 SMNVEV (reference sequence). The CDR3 DNA sequence: TGTGCCAGCGGACGGGGGGCTTCCTACGAGCAGTACTTC. This encodes CASGRGASYEQYF.

The chain employs TRBV11-2 and TRBJ2-1; D possibly uses TRBD1 or TRBD2 (6 bases each). Germline CDR1 reads SGHAT; CDR2 reads FQNNGV. V was trimmed by 5 bases and J by 1 base, leaving 15 bases between them. The CDR3 spans 16 residues. CDR3 DNA: TGTGCCAGCAGCCAATCGGGGGCCGTTTCCTACAATGAGCAGTTCTTC. Translating gives CASSQSGAVSYNEQFF.

This clonotype was observed at least ten times. The rearrangement joins TRBV5-1 to TRBJ2-7, with TRBD1 matching 9 bases. The CDR3 consists of 15 residues. Germline V gives CDR1 SGHRS, CDR2 YFSETQ. V shed 4 bases, J shed 1 base, and the junction held 6 bases outside the gene matches. The CDR3: CASSIGQGLSYEQYF. As DNA, the CDR3 is TGCGCCAGCAGCATAGGACAGGGGTTATCCTACGAGCAGTACTTC.

The V gene is TRBV10-3, the J gene TRBJ2-7; TRBD2 might be the D (5 bases). V gave up 2 bases and J gave up 0 bases, with 11 bases separating them. Germline CDR1 ENHRY, CDR2 SYGVKD. This CDR3 comprises 15 residues. The CDR3 coding sequence is TGTGCCATCAGTGAGCTAGCTGGGAGCTCCTACGAGCAGTACTTC. This translates into CAISELAGSSYEQYF.

This clonotype was detected many times. The rearrangement joins TRBV10-3 to TRBJ2-3; perhaps TRBD1 as D (5 bases). CDR3 length: 13 amino acids. The germline V gene has CDR1 ENHRY and CDR2 SYGVKD. Trimming shortened V by 11 bases and J by 4 bases, and 16 bases separated the two germline ends. The CDR3 protein is CAVDAGHSDTQYF. The CDR3, as DNA: TGTGCCGTAGACGCCGGACACTCAGATACGCAGTATTTT.

This chain joins TRBV2 and TRBJ2-5; 13 nucleotides match TRBD2. The germline V gene has CDR1 SNHLY and CDR2 FYNNEI. The CDR3 consists of 19 residues. V dropped 8 bases and J dropped 1; count of bases not matched to a gene: 16. CDR3 in amino acids: CASCSPGLAGKGAQETQYF. The CDR3 DNA sequence: TGTGCCAGCTGTTCCCCGGGACTAGCGGGAAAAGGGGCCCAAGAGACCCAGTACTTC.